A single TCR beta chain is shown here with its context. A read error may produce the germline difference seen at one junction end. The data derive from a study of T cells in Graves' hyperthyroidism and ophthalmopathy. The CDR3 regions of TCR beta were amplified from RNA transcripts. HTBI primers were the set used in a first-round RT-PCR of the TCR CDR3. MiXCR, run by TCRdb on the multiplex PCR reads, gives a single entry per CDR3 protein. The sample consists of hundreds of thousands of distinct CDR3 sequences, around 20% of them appearing once. Germline V gene lookup returns CDR1 SNHLY and CDR2 FYNNEI. The CDR3 spans 14 residues.

Sequenced material: blood. V and J are TRBV2 and TRBJ2-2; D remains ambiguous. This TCR derives from a woman aged 45 to 65 with Graves' hyperthyroidism that later progressed to Graves' ophthalmopathy. The CDR3 sequence is CASREVTNTGELFF. DNA of the CDR3: TGTGCCAGCAGGGAAGTTACGAACACCGGAGAGCTGTTTTTT.